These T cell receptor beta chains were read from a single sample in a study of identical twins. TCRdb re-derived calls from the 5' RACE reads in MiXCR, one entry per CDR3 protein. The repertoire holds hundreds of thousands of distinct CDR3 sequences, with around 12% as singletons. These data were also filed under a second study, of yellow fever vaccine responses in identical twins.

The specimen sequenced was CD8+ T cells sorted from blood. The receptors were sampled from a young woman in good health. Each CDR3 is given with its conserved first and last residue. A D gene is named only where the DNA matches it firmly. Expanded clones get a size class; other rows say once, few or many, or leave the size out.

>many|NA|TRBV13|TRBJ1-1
CATSGQWNTEAFF
TGTGCCACCTCGGGGCAGTGGAACACTGAAGCTTTCTTT
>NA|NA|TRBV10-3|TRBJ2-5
CAISDREERETQYF
TGTGCCATCAGTGACAGGGAGGAACGGGAGACCCAGTACTTC
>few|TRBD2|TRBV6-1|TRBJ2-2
CASSPSGTPTGELFF
TGTGCCAGCAGTCCTAGCGGGACACCAACCGGGGAGCTGTTTTTT
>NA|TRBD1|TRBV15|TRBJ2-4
CATSSDLGQQNIQYF
TGTGCCACCAGCTCGGACTTGGGACAGCAAAACATTCAGTACTTC
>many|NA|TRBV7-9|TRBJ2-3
CASTSWSTDTQYF
TGTGCCAGCACCTCGTGGAGCACAGATACGCAGTATTTT
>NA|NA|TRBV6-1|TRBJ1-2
CASNGLTDNYGYTF
TGTGCCAGCAACGGACTGACAGATAACTATGGCTACACCTTC
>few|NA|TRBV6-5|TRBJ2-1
CASSYARAHTHNEQFF
TGTGCCAGCAGTTACGCGAGGGCCCACACACACAATGAGCAGTTCTTC
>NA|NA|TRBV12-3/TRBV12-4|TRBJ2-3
CASSLEPGEGVGTDTQYF
TGTGCCAGCAGTTTAGAGCCCGGGGAGGGGGTTGGAACAGATACGCAGTATTTT
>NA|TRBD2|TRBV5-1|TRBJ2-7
CASSLSGPLAEKPYEQYF
TGCGCCAGCAGCTTGTCAGGGCCTCTAGCGGAGAAACCCTACGAGCAGTACTTC
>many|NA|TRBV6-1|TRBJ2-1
CASSWIDNEQFF
TGTGCCAGCTCCTGGATTGACAATGAGCAGTTCTTC
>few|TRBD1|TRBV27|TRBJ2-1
CASSLRDRSYNEQFF
TGTGCCAGCAGTTTAAGGGACAGGAGTTACAATGAGCAGTTCTTC
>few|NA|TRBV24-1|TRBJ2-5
CATSDLSETQYF
TGTGCCACCAGTGATTTGAGTGAGACCCAGTACTTC
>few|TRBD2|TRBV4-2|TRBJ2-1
CASSQEWRGGPPEQFF
TGTGCCAGCAGCCAAGAGTGGCGGGGGGGGCCCCCTGAGCAGTTCTTC
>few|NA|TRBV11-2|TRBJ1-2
CASSLNTGKPHYGYTF
TGTGCCAGCAGCTTAAATACAGGGAAACCCCACTATGGCTACACCTTC
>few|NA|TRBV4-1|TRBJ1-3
CASSQEETGWYTIYF
TGCGCCAGCAGCCAAGAGGAAACAGGGTGGTACACCATATATTTT
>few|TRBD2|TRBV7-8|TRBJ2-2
CASSLAAGAGELFF
TGTGCCAGCAGCTTAGCAGCGGGGGCCGGGGAGCTGTTTTTT
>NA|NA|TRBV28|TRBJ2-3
CASSLRAGSVSDTQYF
TGTGCCAGCAGTTTGAGGGCGGGATCAGTGTCAGATACGCAGTATTTT
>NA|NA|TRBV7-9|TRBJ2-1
CASSAPEFSQFF
TGTGCCAGCAGCGCGCCCGAGTTCTCCCAGTTCTTC
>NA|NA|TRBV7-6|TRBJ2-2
CASSSSPGAVTGELFF
TGTGCCAGCAGCTCCTCCCCCGGGGCGGTCACCGGGGAGCTGTTTTTT
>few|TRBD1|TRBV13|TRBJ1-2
CASSRTGNYGYTF
TGTGCCAGCAGTCGGACAGGGAACTATGGCTACACCTTC
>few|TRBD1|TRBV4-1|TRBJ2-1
CASSQPRDRDRSSYNEQFF
TGCGCCAGCAGCCAACCCCGCGACAGGGACAGAAGCTCCTACAATGAGCAGTTCTTC
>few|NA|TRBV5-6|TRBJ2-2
CASSGHLHANTGELFF
TGTGCCAGCAGCGGACATCTACACGCGAACACCGGGGAGCTGTTTTTT
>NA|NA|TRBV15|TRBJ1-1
CATKGGMNTEAFF
TGTGCCACCAAGGGGGGCATGAACACTGAAGCTTTCTTT
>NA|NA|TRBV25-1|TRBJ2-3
CASSETGMAPDTQYF
TGTGCCAGCAGTGAAACTGGGATGGCGCCAGATACGCAGTATTTT
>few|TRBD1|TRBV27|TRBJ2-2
CASMTGLTGELFF
TGTGCCAGCATGACAGGGCTAACCGGGGAGCTGTTTTTT
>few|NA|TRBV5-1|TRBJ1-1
CASSRQGLLHEAFF
TGCGCCAGCAGCCGGCAGGGGCTTCTCCATGAAGCTTTCTTT
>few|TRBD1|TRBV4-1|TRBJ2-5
CASSPRQGTVSPPGTQYF
TGCGCCAGCAGCCCCAGACAGGGGACGGTATCCCCCCCAGGGACCCAGTACTTC
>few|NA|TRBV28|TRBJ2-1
CASSFPYFYNEQFF
TGTGCCAGCAGTTTCCCCTACTTCTACAATGAGCAGTTCTTC
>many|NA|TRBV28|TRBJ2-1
CASSFRPNNEQFF
TGTGCCAGCAGTTTTCGCCCGAACAATGAGCAGTTCTTC
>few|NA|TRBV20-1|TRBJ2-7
CSARDRDLSSEQYF
TGCAGTGCTAGAGACCGGGACCTTAGCTCCGAGCAGTACTTC
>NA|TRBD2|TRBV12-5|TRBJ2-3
CASGSAGSARGGQYF
TGTGCTAGTGGTTCCGCCGGGTCAGCCCGGGGGGGGCAGTATTTT
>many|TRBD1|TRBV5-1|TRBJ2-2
CASSLESGGNTGELFF
TGCGCCAGCAGCTTGGAATCAGGGGGAAACACCGGGGAGCTGTTTTTT
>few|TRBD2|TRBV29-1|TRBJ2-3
CSVDWEIAGDGPSTDTQYF
TGCAGCGTTGATTGGGAAATAGCGGGAGATGGGCCGAGCACAGATACGCAGTATTTT